This T cell receptor (beta chain) was observed in a study of blood T cells in healthy people across ages. Study findings and constraints: Naive and antigen-experienced cells could not be conclusively compared, given unsorted PBMCs. Total diversity from one million sequenced T cells was likely underestimated.

Only a few counts were recorded for this clonotype. Its specificity is not known. CDR1 is SGHRS and CDR2 is YFSETQ in the germline V gene. V shed 0 bases and J shed 7 bases, with 11 bases lying between them. The CDR3 contains 13 residues. The use of a sample-barcoded 5' primer and a J-beta primer mix characterized a second PCR of about 7 to 12 cycles. TCRdb re-called the 5' RACE reads with MiXCR, one entry per CDR3 protein. The data hold about 900,000 distinct CDR3 sequences, with 48% observed a single time. All donors came from Russia, were Caucasian and healthy, and spanned ages roughly 6 to 100. Total RNA extracted from each sample amounted to at least 5.5 micrograms.

This receptor was taken from a man aged 25 to 40 in good health. Sequences were obtained from blood. V usage is TRBV5-1 and J usage is TRBJ2-7, with unresolved D. The chain's CDR3 is CASSLAENDEQYF. The CDR3 DNA follows: TGCGCCAGCAGCTTGGCCGAGAACGATGAGCAGTACTTC.